This T cell receptor beta chain comes out of a study of blood T cell repertoires in COVID-19. Looking at the study overall: Donors in the United States, Italy and Spain gave samples during acute or convalescent COVID-19.

The V gene's germline CDR1 is MDHEN and CDR2 SYDVKM. With V trimmed by 6 bases and J by 4 bases, 8 bases remained unmatched. This CDR3 spans 15 amino acids. Here immunoSEQ multiplex PCR was the method, and the copy in TCRdb shows in-frame clones only, minus some. This sample has 100,000 to 150,000 clones; approximately 82% occur once, and the top ten carry approximately 5.8%. The clonotype was recovered from an elderly man with active or convalescent COVID-19. The rearrangement joins TRBV28 to TRBJ2-5; TRBD1 matches 10 bases. The specimen sequenced was peripheral blood. CDR3 nucleotide sequence: TGTGCCAGCAGCCCACCGACAGGGGGCATAGAGACCCAGTACTTC. Translated: CASSPPTGGIETQYF.